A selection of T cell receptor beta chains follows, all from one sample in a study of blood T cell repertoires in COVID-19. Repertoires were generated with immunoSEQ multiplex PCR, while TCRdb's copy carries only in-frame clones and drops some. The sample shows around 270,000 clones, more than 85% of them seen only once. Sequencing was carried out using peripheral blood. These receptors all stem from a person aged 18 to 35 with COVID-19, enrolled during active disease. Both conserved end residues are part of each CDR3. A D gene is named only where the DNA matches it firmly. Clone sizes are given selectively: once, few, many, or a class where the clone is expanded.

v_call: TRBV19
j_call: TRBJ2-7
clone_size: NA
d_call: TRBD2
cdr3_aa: CASSSWASGSYEQYF
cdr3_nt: TGTGCCAGTAGTAGTTGGGCTAGCGGATCCTACGAGCAGTACTTC

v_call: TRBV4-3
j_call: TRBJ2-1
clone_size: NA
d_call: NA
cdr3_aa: CASSQEVGTEQFF
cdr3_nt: TGCGCCAGCAGCCAAGAAGTTGGCACGGAGCAGTTCTTC

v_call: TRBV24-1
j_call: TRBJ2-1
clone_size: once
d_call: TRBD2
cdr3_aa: CATSDHSGRAFDEQFF
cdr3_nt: TGTGCCACCAGTGATCATAGCGGGAGGGCCTTCGATGAGCAGTTCTTC

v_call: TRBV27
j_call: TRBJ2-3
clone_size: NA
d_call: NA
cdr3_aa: CASSLVPGSTDTQYF
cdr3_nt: TGTGCCAGCAGTCTCGTCCCCGGGAGCACAGATACGCAGTATTTT

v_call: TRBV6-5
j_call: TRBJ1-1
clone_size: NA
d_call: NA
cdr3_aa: CASRYRFWRTEAFF
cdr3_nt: TGTGCCAGCAGATACAGGTTTTGGAGGACTGAAGCTTTCTTT

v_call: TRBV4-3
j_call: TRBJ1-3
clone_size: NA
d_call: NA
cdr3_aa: CASSQENSYSGNTIYF
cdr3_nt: TGCGCCAGCAGCCAAGAGAACAGCTACTCCGGAAACACCATATATTTT

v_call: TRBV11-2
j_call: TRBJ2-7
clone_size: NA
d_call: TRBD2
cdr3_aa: CASSFAGGGYEQYF
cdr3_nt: TGTGCCAGCAGCTTTGCGGGAGGTGGCTACGAGCAGTACTTC

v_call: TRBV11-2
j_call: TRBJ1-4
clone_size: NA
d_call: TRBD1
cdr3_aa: CASSLGQGGEKLFF
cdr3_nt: TGTGCCAGCAGCCTGGGACAGGGTGGAGAAAAACTGTTTTTT

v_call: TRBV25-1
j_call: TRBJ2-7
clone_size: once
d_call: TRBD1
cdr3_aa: CASSGDRGFEQYF
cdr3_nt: TGTGCCAGCAGTGGCGACAGGGGGTTTGAGCAGTACTTC

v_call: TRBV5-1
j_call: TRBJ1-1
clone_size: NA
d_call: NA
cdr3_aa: CASSLERVTYTEAFF
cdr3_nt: TGCGCCAGCAGCTTGGAGCGGGTAACTTACACTGAAGCTTTCTTT

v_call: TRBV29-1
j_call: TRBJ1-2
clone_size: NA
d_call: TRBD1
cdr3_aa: CSVELGTGGWVGYTF
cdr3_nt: TGCAGCGTTGAATTAGGGACAGGGGGCTGGGTTGGCTACACCTTC

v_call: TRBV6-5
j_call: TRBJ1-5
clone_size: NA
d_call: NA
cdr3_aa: CASSYGPTRPQHF
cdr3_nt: TGTGCCAGCAGTTACGGTCCCACACGGCCCCAGCATTTT

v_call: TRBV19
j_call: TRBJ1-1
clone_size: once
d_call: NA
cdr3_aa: CASSSIQGIAEAFF
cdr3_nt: TGTGCCAGTAGTTCCATTCAGGGGATCGCTGAAGCTTTCTTT

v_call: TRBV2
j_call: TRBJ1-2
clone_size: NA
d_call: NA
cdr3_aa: CASTSGVRGYYTF
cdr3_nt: TGTGCCAGCACGTCCGGGGTGCGAGGGTACTACACCTTC

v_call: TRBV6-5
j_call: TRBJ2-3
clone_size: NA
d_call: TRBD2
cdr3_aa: CASSYRGLAGGDTQYF
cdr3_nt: TGTGCCAGCAGTTACCGAGGACTAGCGGGCGGAGATACGCAGTATTTT

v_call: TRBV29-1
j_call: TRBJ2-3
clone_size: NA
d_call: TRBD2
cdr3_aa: CSVGSASGRDTQYF
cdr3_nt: TGCAGCGTTGGGTCGGCTAGCGGGAGAGATACGCAGTATTTT

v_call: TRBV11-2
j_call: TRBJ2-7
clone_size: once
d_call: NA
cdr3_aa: CASSSRSQGYEQYF
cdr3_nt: TGTGCCAGCAGCTCCCGCTCACAGGGCTACGAGCAGTACTTC

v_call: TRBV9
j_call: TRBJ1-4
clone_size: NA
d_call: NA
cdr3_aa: CASSPLGQDEKLFF
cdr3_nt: TGTGCCAGCAGCCCCTTGGGACAAGATGAAAAACTGTTTTTT

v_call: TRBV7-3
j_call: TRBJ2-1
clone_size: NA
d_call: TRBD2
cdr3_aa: CASSVGTSGPYNEQFF
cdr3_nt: TGTGCCAGCAGCGTCGGGACTAGCGGGCCTTACAATGAGCAGTTCTTC

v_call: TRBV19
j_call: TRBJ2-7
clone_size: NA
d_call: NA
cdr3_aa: CASSGTASSYEQYF
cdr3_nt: TGTGCCAGTAGTGGGACTGCCAGCTCCTACGAGCAGTACTTC

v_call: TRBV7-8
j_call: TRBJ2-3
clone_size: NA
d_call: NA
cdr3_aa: CASSLVTRRELGTDTQYF
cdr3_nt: TGTGCCAGCAGCTTAGTCACTAGACGGGAGCTCGGCACAGATACGCAGTATTTT

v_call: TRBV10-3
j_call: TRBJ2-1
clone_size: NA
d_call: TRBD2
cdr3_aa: CAISESEREGPYNEQFF
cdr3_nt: TGTGCCATCAGTGAGTCGGAGCGGGAGGGCCCCTACAATGAGCAGTTCTTC

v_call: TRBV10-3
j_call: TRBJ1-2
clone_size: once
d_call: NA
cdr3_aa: CATLGGGYGYTF
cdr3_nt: TGTGCCACCCTGGGAGGGGGCTATGGCTACACCTTC

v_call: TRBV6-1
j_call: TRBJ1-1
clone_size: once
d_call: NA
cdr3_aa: CASSGTAGAMNTEAFF
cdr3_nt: TGTGCCAGCAGTGGGACCGCAGGGGCGATGAACACTGAAGCTTTCTTT

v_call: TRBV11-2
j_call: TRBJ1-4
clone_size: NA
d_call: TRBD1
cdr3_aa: CASSTLQGAVSEKLFF
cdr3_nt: TGTGCCAGCAGCACATTACAGGGGGCAGTGAGTGAAAAACTGTTTTTT

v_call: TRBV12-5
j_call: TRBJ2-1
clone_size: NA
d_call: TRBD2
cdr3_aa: CASGLSLAGVHEQFF
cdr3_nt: TGTGCTAGTGGTTTGAGTCTAGCGGGAGTACATGAGCAGTTCTTC

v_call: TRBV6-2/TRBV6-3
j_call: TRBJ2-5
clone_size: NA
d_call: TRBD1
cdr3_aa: CASSFGQDRETQYF
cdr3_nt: TGTGCCAGCAGTTTCGGACAGGACAGGGAGACCCAGTACTTC

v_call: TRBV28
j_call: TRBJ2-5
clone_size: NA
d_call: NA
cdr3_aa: CASEDPGTTQETQYF
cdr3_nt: TGTGCCAGCGAGGATCCAGGGACAACCCAAGAGACCCAGTACTTC

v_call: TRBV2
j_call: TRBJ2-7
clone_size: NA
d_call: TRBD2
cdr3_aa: CASSGGGNEQYF
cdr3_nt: TGTGCCAGCAGCGGCGGGGGGAACGAGCAGTACTTC

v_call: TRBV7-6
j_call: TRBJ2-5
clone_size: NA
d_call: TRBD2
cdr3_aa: CASSLLPSSGRAAGETQYF
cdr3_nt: TGTGCCAGCAGCTTACTCCCCTCTAGCGGGAGGGCCGCGGGTGAGACCCAGTACTTC

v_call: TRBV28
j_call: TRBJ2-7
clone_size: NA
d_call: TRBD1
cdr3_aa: CASSGTDVYEQYF
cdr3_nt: TGTGCCAGCAGTGGGACAGACGTTTACGAGCAGTACTTC

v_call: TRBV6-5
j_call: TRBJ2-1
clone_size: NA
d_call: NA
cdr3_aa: CASRQALGEQFF
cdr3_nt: TGTGCCAGCAGACAGGCCTTGGGTGAGCAGTTCTTC

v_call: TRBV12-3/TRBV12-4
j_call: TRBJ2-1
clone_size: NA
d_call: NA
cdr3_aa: CAISRDYNEQFF
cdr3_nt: TGTGCCATCTCCCGGGACTACAATGAGCAGTTCTTC